This TCR beta chain was profiled in a study of shared T cell receptors in the human thymus. Germline V gives CDR1 MNHEY, CDR2 SMNVEV (reference sequence). This CDR3 has 22 amino acids. J was trimmed by 0 bases and V by 0 bases; bases with no gene match: 12. Clones were sequenced by immunoSEQ multiplex PCR, and TCRdb holds only the in-frame ones, with some missing. The sample has approximately 490,000 clones; approximately 80% are singletons. These data were also reused for a study on human thymus T cells. That paper adds: Thymus pieces cut out during corrective heart surgery were the tissue that was used. What appeared biased in thymic and blood repertoires was the usage of V and J genes. There were highly overlapping thymic repertoires among unrelated individuals, as related research reported.

Specimen: thymocytes. The clonotype comes from a boy under two years old with a congenital heart defect. The chain carries TRBV27 and TRBJ2-2, with 14 bases lining up with TRBD2. The CDR3 DNA reads TGTGCCAGCAGTTTATCGACGACTAGCGGGAGGGCCCCTCCTCCGAACACCGGGGAGCTGTTTTTT. The encoded protein is CASSLSTTSGRAPPPNTGELFF.